This TCR beta chain appears in the sequencing data of a study of blood T cell repertoires in COVID-19. At the level of the study: From the United States, Italy and Spain came samples of acute and convalescent COVID-19. Sources were T cells, B-cell-depleted T cells, or PBMCs; the material itself was cDNA or gDNA.

Recruitment covered under 25 US areas and drew participants whose ages spanned roughly 18 to 95 years. Participant-reported clinical history was the basis for cohort assignment. Using immunoSEQ multiplex PCR, the repertoire was profiled, and TCRdb retains in-frame clones only, with some absent. The sample holds around 500,000 clones; 80% to 90% are singletons and the top ten take roughly 8%. This CDR3 spans 14 amino acids. In germline, CDR1 is SGHDT, CDR2 YYEEEE. Trimming removed 3 bases from V and 2 bases from J; junction bases left unmatched: 2. This receptor was identified in a woman aged 55-75 years who had recovered from COVID-19. The sample was PBMCs or T cells enriched from blood (not recorded which). The chain links TRBV5-6 to TRBJ2-7; TRBD1 agrees at 10 bases. In DNA form, the CDR3 reads TGTGCCAGCAGCTGGGGGACAGGGGCCTACGAGCAGTACGTC. Translating it yields CASSWGTGAYEQYV.